This TCR beta chain is from a study of cytomegalovirus exposure and HLA in healthy donors. It was with 60 Vbeta and 13 Jbeta primers that the PCR ran. Sequencing was performed with immunoSEQ multiplex PCR; in TCRdb, only in-frame clones are kept and a portion is missing. The data contain approximately 190,000 clones, about nine tenths of them singletons. Trimming took 10 bases from V and 9 from J; bases not matched to a gene: 18. Germline CDR1 is SGHTS and CDR2 is YDEGEE. The length of the CDR3 is 15 residues. All donors participated as healthy donors of bone marrow. The chain uses TRBV5-8 and TRBJ2-2; the match to TRBD1 covers 7 bases. The sequence came from a boy aged 2 to 9 in good health and CMV-seronegative. Sequencing input: PBMCs. The CDR3 DNA reads TGTGCCGGACGGGGTAGGGGGCGAAAAACCAGGGAGCTGTTTTTT. It encodes CAGRGRGRKTRELFF. The full variable domain, in which reference TRBV5-8 and TRBJ2-2 provide the parts outside the CDR3, is EAGVTQSPTHLIKTRGQQATLRCSPISGHTSVYWYQQALGLGLQFLLWYDEGEERNRGNFPPRFSGRQFPNYSSELNVNALELEDSALYLCAGRGRGRKTRELFFGEGSRLTVL.